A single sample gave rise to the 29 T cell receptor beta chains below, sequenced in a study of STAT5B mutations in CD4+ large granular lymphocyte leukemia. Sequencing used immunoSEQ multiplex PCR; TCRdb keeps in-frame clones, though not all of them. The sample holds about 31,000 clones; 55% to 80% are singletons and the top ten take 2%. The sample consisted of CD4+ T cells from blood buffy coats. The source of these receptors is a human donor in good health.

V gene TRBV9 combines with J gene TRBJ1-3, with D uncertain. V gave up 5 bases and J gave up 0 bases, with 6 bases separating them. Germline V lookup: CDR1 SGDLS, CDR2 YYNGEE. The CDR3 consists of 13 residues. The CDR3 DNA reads TGTGCCAGCAGTCACCACTCTGGAAACACCATATATTTT. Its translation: CASSHHSGNTIYF.

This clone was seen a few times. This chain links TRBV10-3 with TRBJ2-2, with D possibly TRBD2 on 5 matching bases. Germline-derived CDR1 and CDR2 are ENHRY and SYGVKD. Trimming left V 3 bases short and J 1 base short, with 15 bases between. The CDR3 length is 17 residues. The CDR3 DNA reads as TGTGCCATCAGTGACCGAGCCACACGGGGGAACACCGGGGAGCTGTTTTTT. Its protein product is CAISDRATRGNTGELFF.

The CDR3 sequence: CASSPSGYGGNYGYTF. The CDR3 DNA is TGTGCCAGCTCACCATCCGGTTATGGGGGAAACTATGGCTACACCTTC. V is TRBV18 and J is TRBJ1-2; a weak D match, TRBD1 (5 bases). The length of the CDR3 is 16 residues. From germline, CDR1 is KGHSH and CDR2 LQKENI. Between the trimmed V and J ends, which lost 2 bases and 2 bases, there was a span of 15 bases.

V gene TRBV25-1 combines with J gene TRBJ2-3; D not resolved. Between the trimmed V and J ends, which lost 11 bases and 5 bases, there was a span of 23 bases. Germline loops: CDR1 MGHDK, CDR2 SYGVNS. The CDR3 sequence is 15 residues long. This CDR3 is CAGRFGDEVGDTQYF. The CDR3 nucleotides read TGTGCCGGCCGGTTTGGCGATGAAGTGGGAGATACGCAGTATTTT.

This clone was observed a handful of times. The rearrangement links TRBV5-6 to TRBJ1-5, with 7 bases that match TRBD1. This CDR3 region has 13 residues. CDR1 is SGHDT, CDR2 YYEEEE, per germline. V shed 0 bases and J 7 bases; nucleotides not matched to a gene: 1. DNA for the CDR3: TGTGCCAGCAGCTTGGACAGGGGACAGCCCCAGCATTTT. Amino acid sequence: CASSLDRGQPQHF.

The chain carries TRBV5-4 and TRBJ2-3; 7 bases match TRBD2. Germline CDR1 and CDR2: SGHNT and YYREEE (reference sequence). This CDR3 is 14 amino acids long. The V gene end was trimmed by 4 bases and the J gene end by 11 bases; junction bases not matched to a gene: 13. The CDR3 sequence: CASSPQGLVGGQYF. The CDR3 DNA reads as TGTGCCAGCAGCCCCCAAGGACTAGTCGGAGGGCAGTATTTT. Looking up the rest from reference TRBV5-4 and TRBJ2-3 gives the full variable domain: ETGVTQSPTHLIKTRGQQVTLRCSSQSGHNTVSWYQQALGQGPQFIFQYYREEENGRGNFPPRFSGLQFPNYSSELNVNALELDDSALYLCASSPQGLVGGQYFGPGTRLTVL.

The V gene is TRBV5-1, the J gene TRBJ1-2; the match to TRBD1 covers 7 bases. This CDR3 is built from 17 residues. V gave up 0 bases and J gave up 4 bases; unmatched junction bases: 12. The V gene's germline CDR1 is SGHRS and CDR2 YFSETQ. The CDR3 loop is CASSLADSGQAFYGYTF. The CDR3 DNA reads TGCGCCAGCAGCTTGGCCGACTCTGGACAGGCCTTCTATGGCTACACCTTC.

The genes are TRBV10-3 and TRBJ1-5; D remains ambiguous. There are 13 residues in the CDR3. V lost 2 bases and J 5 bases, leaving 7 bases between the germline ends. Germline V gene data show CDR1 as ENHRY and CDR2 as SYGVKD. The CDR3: CAISEAADQPQHF. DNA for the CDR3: TGTGCCATCAGTGAGGCGGCAGATCAGCCCCAGCATTTT.

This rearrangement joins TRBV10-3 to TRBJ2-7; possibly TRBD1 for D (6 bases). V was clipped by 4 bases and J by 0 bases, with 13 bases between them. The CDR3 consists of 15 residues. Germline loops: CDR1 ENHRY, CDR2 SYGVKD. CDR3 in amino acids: CAISVRGPASYEQYF. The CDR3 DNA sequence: TGTGCCATCAGTGTCAGGGGACCCGCCTCCTACGAGCAGTACTTC.

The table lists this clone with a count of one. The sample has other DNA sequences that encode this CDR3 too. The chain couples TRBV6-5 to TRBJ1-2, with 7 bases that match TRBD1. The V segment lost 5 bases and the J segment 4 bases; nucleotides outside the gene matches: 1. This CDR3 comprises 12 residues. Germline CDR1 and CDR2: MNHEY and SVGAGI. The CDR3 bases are TGTGCCAGCAGTCGACAGGGCTATGGCTACACCTTC. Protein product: CASSRQGYGYTF.

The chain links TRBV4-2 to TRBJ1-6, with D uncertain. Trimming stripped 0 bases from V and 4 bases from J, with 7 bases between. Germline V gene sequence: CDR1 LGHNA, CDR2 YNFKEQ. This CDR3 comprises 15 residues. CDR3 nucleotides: TGTGCCAGCAGCCAAGATTGGGAGTATAATTCACCCCTCCACTTT. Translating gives CASSQDWEYNSPLHF.

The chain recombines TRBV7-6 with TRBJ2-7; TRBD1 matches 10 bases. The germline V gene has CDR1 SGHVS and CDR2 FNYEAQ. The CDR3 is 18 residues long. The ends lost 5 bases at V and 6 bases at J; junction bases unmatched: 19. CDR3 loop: CASSLSQGGQGRIGEQYF. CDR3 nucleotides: TGTGCCAGCAGCCTATCCCAGGGGGGACAGGGGCGAATCGGCGAGCAGTACTTC.

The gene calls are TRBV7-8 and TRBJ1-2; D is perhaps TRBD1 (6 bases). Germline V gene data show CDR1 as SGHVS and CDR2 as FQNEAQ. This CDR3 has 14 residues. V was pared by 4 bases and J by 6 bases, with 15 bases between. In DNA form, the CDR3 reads TGTGCCAGCAGCTCACAGGGTCCCCGGGATGGCTACACCTTC. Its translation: CASSSQGPRDGYTF.

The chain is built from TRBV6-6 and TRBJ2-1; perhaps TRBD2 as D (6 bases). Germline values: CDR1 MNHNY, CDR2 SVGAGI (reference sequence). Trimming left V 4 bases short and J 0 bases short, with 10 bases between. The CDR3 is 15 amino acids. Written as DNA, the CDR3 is TGTGCCAGCAGTTTACGGGGGAGCTCCTACAATGAGCAGTTCTTC. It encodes CASSLRGSSYNEQFF.

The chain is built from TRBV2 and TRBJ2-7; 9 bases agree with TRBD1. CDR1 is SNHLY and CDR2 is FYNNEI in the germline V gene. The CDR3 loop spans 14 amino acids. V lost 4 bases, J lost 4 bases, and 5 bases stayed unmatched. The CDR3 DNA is TGTGCCAGCAGTGCCGGGACAGGGAGGTACGAGCAGTACTTC. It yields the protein CASSAGTGRYEQYF.

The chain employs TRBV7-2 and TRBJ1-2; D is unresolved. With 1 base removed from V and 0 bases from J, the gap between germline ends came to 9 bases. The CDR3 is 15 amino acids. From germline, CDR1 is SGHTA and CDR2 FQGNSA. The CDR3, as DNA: TGTGCCAGCAGCTTAGAGGCCAGAACTAACTATGGCTACACCTTC. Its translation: CASSLEARTNYGYTF.

CDR3 protein: CSVRRAVGTDTQYF. The CDR3 nucleotides are TGCAGCGTCCGCAGGGCGGTTGGCACAGATACGCAGTATTTT. J is TRBJ2-3 and V is TRBV29-1, with D tentatively TRBD1 (5 bases). The CDR3 spans 14 residues. Trimming left V 6 bases short and J 1 base short, with 14 bases between. Germline-derived CDR1 and CDR2 are SQVTM and ANQGSEA.

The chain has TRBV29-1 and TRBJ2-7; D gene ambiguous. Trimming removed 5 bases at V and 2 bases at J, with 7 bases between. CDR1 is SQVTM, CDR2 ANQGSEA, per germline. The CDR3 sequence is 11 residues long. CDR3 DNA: TGCAGCGTTCTAAAGACCTACGAGCAGTACTTC. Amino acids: CSVLKTYEQYF.

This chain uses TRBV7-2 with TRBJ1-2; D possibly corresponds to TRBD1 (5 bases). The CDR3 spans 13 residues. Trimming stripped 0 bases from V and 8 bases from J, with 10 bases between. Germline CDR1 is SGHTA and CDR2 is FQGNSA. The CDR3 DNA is TGTGCCAGCAGCTTAGCCGTGGCAGGGGGCTACACCTTC. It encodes CASSLAVAGGYTF. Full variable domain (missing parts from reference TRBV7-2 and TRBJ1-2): GAGVSQSPSNKVTEKGKDVELRCDPISGHTALYWYRQSLGQGLEFLIYFQGNSAPDKSGLPSDRFSAERTGGSVSTLTIQRTQQEDSAVYLCASSLAVAGGYTFGSGTRLTVV.

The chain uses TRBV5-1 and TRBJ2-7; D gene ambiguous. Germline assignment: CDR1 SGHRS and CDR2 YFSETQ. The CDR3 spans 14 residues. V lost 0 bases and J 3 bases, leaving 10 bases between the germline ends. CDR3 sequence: CASSLVGPHYEQYF. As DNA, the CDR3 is TGCGCCAGCAGCTTGGTCGGGCCCCACTACGAGCAGTACTTC.

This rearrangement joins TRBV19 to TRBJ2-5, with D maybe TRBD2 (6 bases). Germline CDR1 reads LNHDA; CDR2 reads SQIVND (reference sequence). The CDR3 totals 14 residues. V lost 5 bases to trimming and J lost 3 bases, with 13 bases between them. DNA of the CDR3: TGTGCCAGTAGTCCCCGCGGGAAGGAAGAGACCCAGTACTTC. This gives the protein CASSPRGKEETQYF.

In DNA form, the CDR3 reads TGTGCCAGCAGCTTAGACGGCTACTCGAGCTCCTACAATGAGCAGTTCTTC. It translates to CASSLDGYSSSYNEQFF. The chain joins TRBV7-2 to TRBJ2-1; D not certain. Germline CDR1 and CDR2: SGHTA and FQGNSA. The CDR3 totals 17 residues. Trimming stripped 1 base from V and 0 bases from J, with 13 bases between.

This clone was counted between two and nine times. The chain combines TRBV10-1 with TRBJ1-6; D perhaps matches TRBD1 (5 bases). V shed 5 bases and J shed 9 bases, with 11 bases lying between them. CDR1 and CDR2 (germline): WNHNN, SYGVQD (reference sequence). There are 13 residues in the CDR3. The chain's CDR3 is CASSPGTFSPLHF. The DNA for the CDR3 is TGCGCCAGCAGTCCCGGGACGTTTTCACCCCTCCACTTT.

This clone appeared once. CDR3 amino acids: CASSQVRGPGQGSYEQYF. In DNA form, the CDR3 reads TGCGCCAGCAGCCAAGTAAGGGGGCCGGGACAGGGCTCCTACGAGCAGTACTTC. The rearrangement links TRBV4-3 to TRBJ2-7; TRBD1 agrees at 9 bases. J gave up 0 bases and V 1 base, and 10 bases lay outside the gene matches. Germline loops: CDR1 LGHNA, CDR2 YSLEER. The CDR3 loop spans 18 amino acids.

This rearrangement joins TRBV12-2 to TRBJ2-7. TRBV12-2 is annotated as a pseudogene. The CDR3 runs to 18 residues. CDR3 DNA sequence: TGTGCAAGTCGCTTAGGCCGCACCAGCACATGCACGTTCTACGAGCAGTACTTC. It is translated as CASRLGRTSTCTFYEQYF.

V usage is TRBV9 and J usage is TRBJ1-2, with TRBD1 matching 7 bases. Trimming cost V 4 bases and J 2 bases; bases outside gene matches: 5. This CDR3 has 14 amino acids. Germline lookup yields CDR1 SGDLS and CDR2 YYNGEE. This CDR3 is CASSPGQANYGYTF. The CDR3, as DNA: TGTGCCAGCAGCCCTGGACAGGCGAACTATGGCTACACCTTC. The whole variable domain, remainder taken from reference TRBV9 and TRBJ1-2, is DSGVTQTPKHLITATGQRVTLRCSPRSGDLSVYWYQQSLDQGLQFLIQYYNGEERAKGNILERFSAQQFPDLHSELNLSSLELGDSALYFCASSPGQANYGYTFGSGTRLTVV.

Here the CDR3 reads CASVALRSGANIQYF. CDR3 DNA: TGTGCCAGCGTAGCCCTACGCAGTGGAGCTAACATTCAGTACTTC. J is TRBJ2-4 and V is TRBV2; D not certain. The CDR3 consists of 15 residues. Germline lookup yields CDR1 SNHLY and CDR2 FYNNEI. Trimming took 8 bases from V and 7 from J, leaving 21 bases between them.

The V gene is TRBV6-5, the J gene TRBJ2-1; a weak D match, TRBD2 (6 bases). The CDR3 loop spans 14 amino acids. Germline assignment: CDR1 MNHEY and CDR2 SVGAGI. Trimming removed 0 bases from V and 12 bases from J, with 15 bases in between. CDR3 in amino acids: CASSYSRTTGGQFF. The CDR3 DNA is TGTGCCAGCAGTTACTCCCGGACAACCGGGGGGCAGTTCTTC.

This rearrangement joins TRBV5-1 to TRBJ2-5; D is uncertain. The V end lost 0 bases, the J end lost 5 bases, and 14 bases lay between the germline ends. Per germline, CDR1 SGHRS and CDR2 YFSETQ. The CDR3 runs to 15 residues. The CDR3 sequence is CASSLDVGPFETQYF. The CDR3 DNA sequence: TGCGCCAGCAGCTTGGACGTGGGCCCCTTTGAGACCCAGTACTTC.